This T cell receptor (beta chain) was observed in a study of T cells in Graves' hyperthyroidism and ophthalmopathy. Study-wide results and caveats: A model using 13 V-J features told ophthalmopathy apart from stable hyperthyroidism. Blood samples included most of the expanded thyroid clonotypes exceeding 0.001.

This clonotype was seen at least ten times. Its target is not known. Aged 18 to 65, the patients had hyperthyroidism that was newly diagnosed and had lasted under 2 months. Diagnosing involved the use of clinical symptoms, serum thyroxine and TRAb, thyroid ultrasound and orbital computed tomography. V was clipped by 2 bases and J by 1 base; unmatched bases: 9. This CDR3 spans 17 amino acids. Germline CDR1 and CDR2: SGHVS and FNYEAQ. Amplified regions were TCR beta CDR3 sequences from RNA transcripts. In the first-round RT-PCR of the TCR CDR3, the HTBI primer set was used. TCRdb recomputed calls from the multiplex PCR reads with MiXCR, one row per CDR3 protein. The sample yields almost 600,000 distinct CDR3 sequences, roughly 46% seen once.

Sequenced material: peripheral blood or thyroid tissue (not recorded which). This sequence originates from a woman aged 18-29 years with Graves' hyperthyroidism. The gene calls are TRBV7-6 and TRBJ2-7, with TRBD2 matching 9 bases. The CDR3 protein is CASSLNAPGLASYEQYF. In nucleotides, the CDR3 is TGTGCCAGCAGCTTAAACGCACCGGGACTAGCATCCTACGAGCAGTACTTC. Full variable domain (remainder filled in from reference TRBV7-6 and TRBJ2-7): GAGVSQSPRYKVTKRGQDVALRCDPISGHVSLYWYRQALGQGPEFLTYFNYEAQQDKSGLPNDRFSAERPEGSISTLTIQRTEQRDSAMYRCASSLNAPGLASYEQYFGPGTRLTVT.